This T cell receptor (beta chain) was found in a study of patients and donors after allogeneic stem cell transplantation. This clonotype has a count of ten or more. TCRdb passed the RT-PCR reads through MiXCR, listing each CDR3 protein once. This sample has more than 75,000 distinct CDR3 sequences, with 4% to 5% found just once. From germline, CDR1 is SQVTM and CDR2 ANQGSEA. This CDR3 contains 13 residues. Trimming removed 3 bases from V and 1 base from J, with 9 bases in between. Sequenced input: blood, either unsorted or a sorted T cell fraction (not recorded which). The clonotype was recovered from a human donor who was either an allogeneic HSCT recipient or a stem cell or donor lymphocyte infusion donor (not recorded which). It is not recorded whose cells these are; they may come from a transplant donor. This sequence joins TRBV29-1 and TRBJ1-1; D remains ambiguous. DNA for the CDR3: TGCAGCGTTGATTGGGGTAGGAACACTGAAGCTTTCTTT. As protein: CSVDWGRNTEAFF.